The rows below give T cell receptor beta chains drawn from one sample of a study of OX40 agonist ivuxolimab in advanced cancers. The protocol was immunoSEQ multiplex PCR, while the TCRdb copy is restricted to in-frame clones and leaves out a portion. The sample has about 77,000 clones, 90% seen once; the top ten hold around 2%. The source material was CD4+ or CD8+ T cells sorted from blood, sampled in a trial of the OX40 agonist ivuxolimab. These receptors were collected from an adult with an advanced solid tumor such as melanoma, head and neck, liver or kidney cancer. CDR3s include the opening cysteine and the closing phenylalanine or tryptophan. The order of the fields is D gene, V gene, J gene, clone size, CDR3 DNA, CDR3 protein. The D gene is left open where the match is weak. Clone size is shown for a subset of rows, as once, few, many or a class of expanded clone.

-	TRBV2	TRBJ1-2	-	TGTGCCAGCAGTCGGGCCAGGGTAGGTGGCTACACCTTC	CASSRARVGGYTF
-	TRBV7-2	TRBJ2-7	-	TGTGCCAGCAGCTTAGAAAGTGGGCTAAGGGAGCAGTACTTC	CASSLESGLREQYF
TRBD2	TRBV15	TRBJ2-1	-	TGTGCCACCAGCAGAGGAGCGGGAGAGGCCTACAATGAGCAGTTCTTC	CATSRGAGEAYNEQFF
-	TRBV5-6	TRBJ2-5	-	TGTGCCAGCAGCCCCCTTGAGGGGATGGGGGAGACCCAGTACTTC	CASSPLEGMGETQYF
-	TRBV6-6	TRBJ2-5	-	TGTGCCAGCAGTTACCCGACAGGCCTGCAAGAGACCCAGTACTTC	CASSYPTGLQETQYF
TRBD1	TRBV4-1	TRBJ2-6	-	TGCGCCAGCAGCCAAGACCGACAGGGTCTAGTTGGGGCCAACGTCCTGACTTTC	CASSQDRQGLVGANVLTF
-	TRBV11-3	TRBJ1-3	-	TGTGCCAGCAGCTTAATCGGGGGGGGCTCTGGAAACACCATATATTTT	CASSLIGGGSGNTIYF
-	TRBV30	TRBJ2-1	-	TGTGCCTGGAGTCTCCTTGGTCGCAATGAGCAGTTCTTC	CAWSLLGRNEQFF
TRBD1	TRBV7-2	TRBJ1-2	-	TGTGCCAGCAGCTTAGGAGTTGGACAGGGGCGGGGCTACACCTTC	CASSLGVGQGRGYTF
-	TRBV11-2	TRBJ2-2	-	TGTGCCAGCTCGGCCAGGGACACCGGGGAGCTGTTTTTT	CASSARDTGELFF
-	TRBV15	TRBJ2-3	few	TGTGCCACCAGCATACGAAGCACAGATACGCAGTATTTT	CATSIRSTDTQYF
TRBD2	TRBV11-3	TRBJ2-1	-	TGTGCCAGCAGCCCTGGGACTAGCGAGGGTTTTGAGCAGTTCTTC	CASSPGTSEGFEQFF
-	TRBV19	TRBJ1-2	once	TGTGCCAGTACCAGCCCGGGGAATAACTATGGCTACACCTTC	CASTSPGNNYGYTF
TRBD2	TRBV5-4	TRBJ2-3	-	TGTGCCAGCAGCTTCCGACGCCTCGGGGGGACAGATACGCAGTATTTT	CASSFRRLGGTDTQYF
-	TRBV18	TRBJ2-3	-	TGTGCCAGCTCACCATGGGGGACTGCCACAGATACGCAGTATTTT	CASSPWGTATDTQYF
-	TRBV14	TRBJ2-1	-	TGTGCCAGCAGCCAAGAGGACTATAGAAATGAGCAGTTCTTC	CASSQEDYRNEQFF
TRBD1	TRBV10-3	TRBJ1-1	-	TGTGCCATCAGTGAGTCGGACAGGGTGACTGAAGCTTTCTTT	CAISESDRVTEAFF
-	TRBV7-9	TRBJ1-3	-	TGTGCCAGCAGCCCCCCCGGGTTCGGAAACACCATATATTTT	CASSPPGFGNTIYF
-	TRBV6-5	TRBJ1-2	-	TGTGCCAGCAGACGAGGAGTAAACTATGGCTACACCTTC	CASRRGVNYGYTF
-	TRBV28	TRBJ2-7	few	TGTGCCAGTTGGCTAGGACGGAACTACGAGCAGTACTTC	CASWLGRNYEQYF
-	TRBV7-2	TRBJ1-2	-	TGTGCCAGCAGCCCTCAGCACAACAACTATGGCTACACCTTC	CASSPQHNNYGYTF
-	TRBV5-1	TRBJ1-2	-	TGCGCCAGCAGCTTGGCCGGAGCGGATGGCTACACCTTC	CASSLAGADGYTF
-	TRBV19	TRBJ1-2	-	TGTGCCAGTAGTATAGAAGATGGCTACACCTTC	CASSIEDGYTF
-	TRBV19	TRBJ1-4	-	TGTGCCAGTAAAAGGGCCCACAGCGGACGTGAAAAACTGTTTTTT	CASKRAHSGREKLFF
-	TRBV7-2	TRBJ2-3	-	TGTGCCAGCAGCTTAAGTTCCGGCCCCGCACCCGCAGATACGCAGTATTTT	CASSLSSGPAPADTQYF
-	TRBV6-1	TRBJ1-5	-	TGTGCCAGCAGCATGAGGGCCAATCAGCCCCAGCATTTT	CASSMRANQPQHF
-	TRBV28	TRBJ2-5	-	TGTGCCAGCGGGGGAAGGCAGAACCAAGAGACCCAGTACTTC	CASGGRQNQETQYF
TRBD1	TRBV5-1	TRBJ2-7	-	TGCGCCAGCAGCTTCGGACAGGTAAACTACGAGCAGTACTTC	CASSFGQVNYEQYF
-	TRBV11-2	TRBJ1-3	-	TGTGCCAGCAGCTTAGATGGGACCTCTGGAAACACCATATATTTT	CASSLDGTSGNTIYF
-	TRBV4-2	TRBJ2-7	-	TGTGCCAGCAGCCACGGCCCGCTTGAGAGCGAGCAGTACTTC	CASSHGPLESEQYF
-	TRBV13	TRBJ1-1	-	TGTGCCAGCAGCTTAGAGGGTGGGAATGAAGCTTTCTTT	CASSLEGGNEAFF
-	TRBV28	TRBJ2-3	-	TGTGCCAGCGAGAGGGGGGCGACAGATACGCAGTATTTT	CASERGATDTQYF
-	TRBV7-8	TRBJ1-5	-	TGTGCCAGCAGCTTAGAAACGATGAGCAATCAGCCCCAGCATTTT	CASSLETMSNQPQHF
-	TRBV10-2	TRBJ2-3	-	TGCGCCAGCCGGGCTTCCTGGAGCACAGATACGCAGTATTTT	CASRASWSTDTQYF
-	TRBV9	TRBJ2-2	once	TGTGCCAGCAGCCCAGCGCGCGGAGAGCTGTTTTTT	CASSPARGELFF
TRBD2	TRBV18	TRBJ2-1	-	TGTGCCAGCTCACCCTCGTGGGCGAGCGGGGACGATGAGCAGTTCTTC	CASSPSWASGDDEQFF
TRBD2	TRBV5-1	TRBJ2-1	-	TGCGCCAGCACCGTCCGGGGGCTAGCGGGGTACAATGAGCAGTTCTTC	CASTVRGLAGYNEQFF
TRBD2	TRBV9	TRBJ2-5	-	TGTGCCAGCAGCTTCGGGGGGGGTCCTAAGACCCAGTACTTC	CASSFGGGPKTQYF
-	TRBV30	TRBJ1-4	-	TGTGCCTGGAGTGGGGACGGACAGTTTGAAAAACTGTTTTTT	CAWSGDGQFEKLFF
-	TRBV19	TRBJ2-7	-	TGTGCCAGTAGCAGTATCGCGCTTAGCTCCTACGAGCAGTACTTC	CASSSIALSSYEQYF